This TCR beta chain comes out of a study of T cell responses to AZD1222 COVID-19 vaccine. Findings of the study overall: Sampling that yielded the repertoires occurred only after the peak T cell response. Clonal diversity was possibly underestimated, and the donors were mostly white British, with more females. The study reported that nearly half of spike-specific TCRs target unmutated variant regions.

The repertoire was sequenced with immunoSEQ multiplex PCR; TCRdb's copy has only in-frame clones and lacks some. Here the sample spans about 150,000 clones, roughly 90% being singletons. Concerning this clone itself: Its antigen is unknown. Within the sample, other DNA sequences also encode this same CDR3.

Germline V CDR1 and CDR2: MGHDK, SYGVNS. The CDR3 consists of 13 residues. V lost 2 bases to trimming and J lost 1 base, with 5 bases between them. This chain uses TRBV25-1 with TRBJ1-1; no clear D. The receptor's source is an adult in good health. The material sequenced was peripheral blood, taken on day 0 of AZD1222 vaccination. For the CDR3, the DNA is TGTGCCAGCAGTGAACTTCAGAACACTGAAGCTTTCTTT. Translation gives CASSELQNTEAFF.